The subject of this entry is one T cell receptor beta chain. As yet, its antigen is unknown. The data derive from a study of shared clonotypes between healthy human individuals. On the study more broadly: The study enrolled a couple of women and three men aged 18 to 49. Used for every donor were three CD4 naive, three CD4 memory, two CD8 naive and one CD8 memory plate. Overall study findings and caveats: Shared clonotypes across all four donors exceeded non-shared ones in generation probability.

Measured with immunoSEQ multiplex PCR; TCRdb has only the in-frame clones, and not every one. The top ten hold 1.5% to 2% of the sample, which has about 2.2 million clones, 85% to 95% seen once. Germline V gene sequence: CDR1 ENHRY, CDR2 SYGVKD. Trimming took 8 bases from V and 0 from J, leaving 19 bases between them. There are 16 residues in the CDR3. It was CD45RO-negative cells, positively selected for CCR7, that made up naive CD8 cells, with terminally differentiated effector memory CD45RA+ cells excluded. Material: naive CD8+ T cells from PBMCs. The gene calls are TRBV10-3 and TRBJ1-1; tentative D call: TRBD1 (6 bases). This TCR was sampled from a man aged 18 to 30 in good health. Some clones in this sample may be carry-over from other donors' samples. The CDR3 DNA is TGTGCCATCCGAACTGAGAACAGGGATATGAACACTGAAGCTTTCTTT. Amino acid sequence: CAIRTENRDMNTEAFF.